Listed below are T cell receptor beta chains from one sample, sequenced in a study of shared clonotypes between healthy human individuals. Some clones are missing from TCRdb's copy, which holds only in-frame ones; the method was immunoSEQ multiplex PCR. Of some 980,000 clones listed, 60% to 85% are singletons. Sequenced sample: memory CD4+ T cells sorted from blood. The receptors were sampled from a man younger than 35 in good health. Both conserved end residues are part of each CDR3. The D gene is left open where the match is weak. Clone size appears in some rows only: once, few, many, or a class for an expanded clone.

cdr3_nt	cdr3_aa	j_call	clone_size	v_call	d_call	cdr3_length
TGTGCCAGTAGTATTCTCCCAGCGGCGGATGGCTACACCTTC	CASSILPAADGYTF	TRBJ1-2	.	TRBV19	.	14
TGTGCCAGCTCACCACAGGGACAGGGGTACGAGCAGTACTTC	CASSPQGQGYEQYF	TRBJ2-7	few	TRBV18	TRBD1	14
TGTGCCAGCAGACCGTCCGGGACGAACACTGAAGCTTTCTTT	CASRPSGTNTEAFF	TRBJ1-1	few	TRBV9	.	14
TGTGCCAGCAGCTTAGGCACTGTCTCCGAGCAGTACTTC	CASSLGTVSEQYF	TRBJ2-7	.	TRBV7-9	.	13
TGTGCCAGCAGCCAAATGAGCGGGGAGCTGTTTTTT	CASSQMSGELFF	TRBJ2-2	few	TRBV13	.	12
TGTGCCAGCAGCTTACAGGGGCCTACAAGTGAGCAGTTCTTC	CASSLQGPTSEQFF	TRBJ2-1	.	TRBV11-2	.	14
TGTGCCAGCAGAATGAACAATGAGCAGTTCTTC	CASRMNNEQFF	TRBJ2-1	.	TRBV2	.	11
TGTGCCAGCAGTTTCGGGACAGGGGCTTTGAACACTGAAGCTTTCTTT	CASSFGTGALNTEAFF	TRBJ1-1	.	TRBV28	TRBD1	16
TGTGCCAGCAGTTTCCCTGGCCAGGGTGGGACAGATACGCAGTATTTT	CASSFPGQGGTDTQYF	TRBJ2-3	.	TRBV28	.	16
TGTGCCAGCAGCTTGGGGGGACAGTTATACGAGCAGTACTTC	CASSLGGQLYEQYF	TRBJ2-7	.	TRBV7-9	.	14
TGTGCCAGCTCACCACCGGTCGGGGCAGAGACCCAGTACTTC	CASSPPVGAETQYF	TRBJ2-5	.	TRBV18	.	14
TGTGCCATTGGGAGTGGACAACCTGGACTCGAGCAGTACTTC	CAIGSGQPGLEQYF	TRBJ2-7	.	TRBV10-3	.	14
TGTGCCAGCAGGAGGGGTGCCGGGGCCAACGTCCTGACTTTC	CASRRGAGANVLTF	TRBJ2-6	once	TRBV2	.	14
TGTGCCAGCAGCTCCGAATCTAAGGGGGCCGGCGGCTACACCTTC	CASSSESKGAGGYTF	TRBJ1-2	.	TRBV7-2	TRBD1	15
TGTGCCTGGAGTCGGGGTTTATCGGGTGAAGCTTTCTTT	CAWSRGLSGEAFF	TRBJ1-1	.	TRBV30	.	13
TGTGCCAGCAGTGAAAAGGGACAGGGGACGCCCATTGGAGCTTTCTTT	CASSEKGQGTPIGAFF	TRBJ1-1	.	TRBV2	TRBD1	16
TGCGCCAGCAGCCACAAAGGCGGGGCCACCGGGGAGCTGTTTTTT	CASSHKGGATGELFF	TRBJ2-2	few	TRBV4-1	.	15
TGTGCCAGCAGAGCACTTTCGACAGGGGTTGGCGAGCAGTACTTC	CASRALSTGVGEQYF	TRBJ2-7	.	TRBV2	TRBD1	15
TGCGCCAGCGCCTCCAGCGTCGCTCCGGGGGCGACCCAGTACTTC	CASASSVAPGATQYF	TRBJ2-5	.	TRBV10-1	.	15
TGTGCCATCAGTGAGGGTCCAGCGGTTCGGGACGGCTACACCTTC	CAISEGPAVRDGYTF	TRBJ1-2	.	TRBV10-3	.	15
TGTGCCAGCAGCTTCGAACAGGTGTCTGGAAACACCATATATTTT	CASSFEQVSGNTIYF	TRBJ1-3	once	TRBV5-5	.	15
TGTGCCAGCAGCTTGGAAGGGGGACCTTGGGAAAAACTGTTTTTT	CASSLEGGPWEKLFF	TRBJ1-4	once	TRBV5-8	.	15
TGTGCCAGCAGCTTAGTGGGACAGGGGAGGGCAAGCAATCAGCCCCAGCATTTT	CASSLVGQGRASNQPQHF	TRBJ1-5	.	TRBV7-8	TRBD1	18
TGCGCCAGCAGCTGGGGACAGAACTCTGAAGCTTTCTTT	CASSWGQNSEAFF	TRBJ1-1	once	TRBV5-1	TRBD1	13
TGTGCCAGCAGCTCAGTAGGGGGAGCCCTTTACGAGCAGTACTTC	CASSSVGGALYEQYF	TRBJ2-7	.	TRBV7-8	.	15
TGTGCCACAAGGGTTGGGACAGAGAACACTGAAGCTTTCTTT	CATRVGTENTEAFF	TRBJ1-1	.	TRBV10-3	TRBD1	14
TGCGCCACAAGGCCGGGACAGGGAATAGGCACTGAAGCTTTCTTT	CATRPGQGIGTEAFF	TRBJ1-1	.	TRBV5-1	TRBD1	15
TGTGCCAGCAATCGACAGGGAGGTCCAACTAATGAAAAACTGTTTTTT	CASNRQGGPTNEKLFF	TRBJ1-4	.	TRBV2	TRBD1	16
TGTGCCAGCAGCCCAAGGGACGGAAGAATGAACACTGAAGCTTTCTTT	CASSPRDGRMNTEAFF	TRBJ1-1	.	TRBV11-2	.	16
TGCGCCAGCAGCCTCGACTCAACAGGGGCTGGAGATACGCAGTATTTT	CASSLDSTGAGDTQYF	TRBJ2-3	.	TRBV5-1	TRBD1	16
TGTGCCTGGAGTGTAACCGCGGCAGAAGGGGAAAAACTGTTTTTT	CAWSVTAAEGEKLFF	TRBJ1-4	.	TRBV30	.	15
TGCGCCAGCAGCCGGACTAGCGGGGGCCCTAGCACAGATACGCAGTATTTT	CASSRTSGGPSTDTQYF	TRBJ2-3	.	TRBV4-1	TRBD2	17
TGTGCCAGCAGACCGGGACAGGTTCTTGATACGCAGTATTTT	CASRPGQVLDTQYF	TRBJ2-3	once	TRBV6-5	TRBD1	14
TGTGCCAGCAGCCGAGCGACCGGGACAGACAACACTGAAGCTTTCTTT	CASSRATGTDNTEAFF	TRBJ1-1	.	TRBV7-2	TRBD1	16
TGTGCCAGCAGCTCGATGGGACAGAAACGAACGAACAATGAGCAGTTCTTC	CASSSMGQKRTNNEQFF	TRBJ2-1	once	TRBV7-2	TRBD1	17
TGTGCCAGCTCACTACAACAAGAACCTAATGAAAAACTGTTTTTT	CASSLQQEPNEKLFF	TRBJ1-4	.	TRBV18	.	15
TGTGCCATCAGCGGGACAGCTAATGAAAAACTGTTTTTT	CAISGTANEKLFF	TRBJ1-4	.	TRBV10-3	TRBD1	13
TGCGCCAGCAGCCAAGATATTAATCAGGGGCGAATGAACACTGAAGCTTTCTTT	CASSQDINQGRMNTEAFF	TRBJ1-1	.	TRBV4-1	.	18
TGTGCCAGCAGCGAAGATTCACAGGGGGCTAACACAGATACGCAGTATTTT	CASSEDSQGANTDTQYF	TRBJ2-3	.	TRBV6-1	TRBD1	17